The sequence of this T cell receptor beta chain was determined in a study of identical twins. The CDR3 extends over 13 amino acids. Trimming took 3 bases from V and 0 from J, leaving 6 bases between them. In germline, CDR1 is SQVTM, CDR2 ANQGSEA. TCRdb reanalysed the 5' RACE reads using MiXCR and keeps one entry per CDR3 protein. The repertoire includes some 300,000 distinct CDR3 sequences, more than 9% of them detected once, and around 7.2% sits in the top ten. The data also belong to a second study, concerning yellow fever vaccine responses in identical twins.

This TCR was recovered from a young woman in good health. The chain links TRBV29-1 to TRBJ2-4, with D unclear. The sequencing sample was made of CD8+ T cells sorted from blood. CDR3 in DNA: TGCAGCGTTGAGAGACTAGCCAAAAACATTCAGTACTTC. Its protein is CSVERLAKNIQYF.